The clone carrying this T cell receptor (beta chain) appeared a few times. This record belongs to a study of blood T cells in healthy people across ages. PCR was performed a second time for about 7 to 11 cycles using a sample-barcoded 5' primer and a J-beta primer mix. From the 5' RACE reads, TCRdb called clonotypes with MiXCR, one entry per CDR3 protein. The sample has approximately 1.5 million distinct CDR3 sequences, almost 35% seen once; the top ten hold around 11%. The ends were cut back, 2 bases at V and 4 bases at J, with 20 bases in the middle. The CDR3 runs to 18 residues. Germline values: CDR1 LNHNV, CDR2 YYDKDF (reference sequence).

This clonotype was obtained from a woman in her 30s in good health. What was sequenced was blood. The chain links TRBV15 to TRBJ1-4; D is perhaps TRBD1 (5 bases). The CDR3 sequence: CATSRKAPTAKDNEKLFF. The CDR3 DNA follows: TGTGCCACCAGCAGAAAAGCCCCGACAGCTAAAGATAATGAAAAACTGTTTTTT.